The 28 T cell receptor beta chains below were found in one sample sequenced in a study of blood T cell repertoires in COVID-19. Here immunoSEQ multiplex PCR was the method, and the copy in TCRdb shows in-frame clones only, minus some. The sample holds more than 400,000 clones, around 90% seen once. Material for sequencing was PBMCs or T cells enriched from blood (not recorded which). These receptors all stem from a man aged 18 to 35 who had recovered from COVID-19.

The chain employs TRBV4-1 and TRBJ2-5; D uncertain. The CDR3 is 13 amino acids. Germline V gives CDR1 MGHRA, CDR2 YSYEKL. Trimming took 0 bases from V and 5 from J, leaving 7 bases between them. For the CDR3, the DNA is TGCGCCAGCAGCCAAGACAGGCTCGAGACCCAGTACTTC. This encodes CASSQDRLETQYF.

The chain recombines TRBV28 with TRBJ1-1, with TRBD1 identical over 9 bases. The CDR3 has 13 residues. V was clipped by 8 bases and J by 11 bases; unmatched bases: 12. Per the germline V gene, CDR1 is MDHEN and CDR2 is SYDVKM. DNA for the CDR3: TGTGCCAGCCGGGGGACAGGGCATGTTTTGGCTTTCTTT. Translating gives CASRGTGHVLAFF. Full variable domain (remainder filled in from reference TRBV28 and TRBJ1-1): DVKVTQSSRYLVKRTGEKVFLECVQDMDHENMFWYRQDPGLGLRLIYFSYDVKMKEKGDIPEGYSVSREKKERFSLILESASTNQTSMYLCASRGTGHVLAFFGQGTRLTVV.

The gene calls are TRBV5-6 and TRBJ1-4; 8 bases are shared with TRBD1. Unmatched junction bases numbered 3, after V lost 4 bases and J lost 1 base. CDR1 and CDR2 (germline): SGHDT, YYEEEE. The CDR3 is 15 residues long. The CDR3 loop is CASSPGQGTNEKLFF. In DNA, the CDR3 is TGTGCCAGCAGCCCAGGACAGGGAACTAATGAAAAACTGTTTTTT. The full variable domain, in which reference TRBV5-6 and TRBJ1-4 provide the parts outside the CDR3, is DAGVTQSPTHLIKTRGQQVTLRCSPKSGHDTVSWYQQALGQGPQFIFQYYEEEERQRGNFPDRFSGHQFPNYSSELNVNALLLGDSALYLCASSPGQGTNEKLFFGSGTQLSVL.

The CDR3 region is CASSATGWDYTNTGELFF. The CDR3 nucleotides read TGTGCCAGCAGCGCGACAGGCTGGGATTATACGAACACCGGGGAGCTGTTTTTT. The chain uses TRBV9 and TRBJ2-2, with a tentative D call TRBD1 (6 bases). Trimming left V 3 bases short and J 0 bases short, with 18 bases between. The CDR3 is made up of 18 amino acids. CDR1 and CDR2 from the germline V gene are SGDLS and YYNGEE.

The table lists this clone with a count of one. Here the CDR3 reads CASSLEVAGAPGELFF. The CDR3 DNA reads as TGTGCCAGCAGCTTAGAGGTAGCGGGAGCCCCCGGGGAGCTGTTTTTT. The V call is TRBV7-6, the J call TRBJ2-2; TRBD2 matches 9 bases. With 1 base clipped from V and 6 bases from J, the junction kept 6 bases outside the gene matches. The CDR3 contains 16 residues. The germline CDR1 and CDR2 sequences are SGHVS and FNYEAQ.

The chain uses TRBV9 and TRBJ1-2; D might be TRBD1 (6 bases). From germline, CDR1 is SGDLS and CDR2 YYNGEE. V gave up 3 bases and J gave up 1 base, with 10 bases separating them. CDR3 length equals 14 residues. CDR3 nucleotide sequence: TGTGCCAGCAGCGACCGGACAGATAACTATGGCTACACCTTC. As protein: CASSDRTDNYGYTF.

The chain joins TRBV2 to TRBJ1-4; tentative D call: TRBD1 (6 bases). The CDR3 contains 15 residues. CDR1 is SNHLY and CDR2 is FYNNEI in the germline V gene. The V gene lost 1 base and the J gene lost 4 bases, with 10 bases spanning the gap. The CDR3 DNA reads TGTGCCAGCAGTGAAGAGGACAGTCTTAATGAAAAACTGTTTTTT. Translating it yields CASSEEDSLNEKLFF.

The CDR3 reads CASSEAGASPYEQYF. In nucleotides, the CDR3 is TGTGCCAGCAGTGAAGCGGGAGCTAGCCCCTACGAGCAGTACTTC. This chain uses TRBV7-8 with TRBJ2-7; the match to TRBD2 covers 8 bases. The CDR3 is 15 amino acids. The V segment lost 6 bases and the J segment 2 bases; nucleotides outside the gene matches: 9. CDR1 is SGHVS and CDR2 is FQNEAQ in the germline V gene.

The CDR3 DNA reads as TGTGCCATCAGTGTACTAGCGGGGGGGCCCAGGGCAGATACGCAGTATTTT. It yields the protein CAISVLAGGPRADTQYF. The chain carries TRBV10-3 and TRBJ2-3; 13 bases match TRBD2. Germline-derived CDR1 and CDR2 are ENHRY and SYGVKD. V trimming: 4 bases; J trimming: 4 bases; junction bases outside the gene matches: 8. This CDR3 is 17 amino acids long.

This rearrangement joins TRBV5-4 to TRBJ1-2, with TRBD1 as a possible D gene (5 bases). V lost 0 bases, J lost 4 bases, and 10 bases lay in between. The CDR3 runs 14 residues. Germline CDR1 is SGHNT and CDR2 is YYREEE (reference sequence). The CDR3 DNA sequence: TGTGCCAGCAGCTTGGAGGGGACTCCCTATGGCTACACCTTC. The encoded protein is CASSLEGTPYGYTF.

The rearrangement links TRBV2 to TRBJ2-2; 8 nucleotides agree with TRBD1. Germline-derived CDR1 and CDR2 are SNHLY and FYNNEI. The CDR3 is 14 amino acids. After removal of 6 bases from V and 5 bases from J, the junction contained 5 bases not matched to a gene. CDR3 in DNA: TGTGCCAGCAGGGGGACAGGAGCAACCGGGGAGCTGTTTTTT. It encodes CASRGTGATGELFF.

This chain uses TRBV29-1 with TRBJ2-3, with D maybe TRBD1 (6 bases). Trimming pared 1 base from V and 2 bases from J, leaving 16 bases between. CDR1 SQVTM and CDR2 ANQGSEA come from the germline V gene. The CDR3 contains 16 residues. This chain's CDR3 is CSVEGDTSSDTDTQYF. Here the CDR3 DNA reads TGCAGCGTTGAAGGGGACACAAGTTCAGACACAGATACGCAGTATTTT.

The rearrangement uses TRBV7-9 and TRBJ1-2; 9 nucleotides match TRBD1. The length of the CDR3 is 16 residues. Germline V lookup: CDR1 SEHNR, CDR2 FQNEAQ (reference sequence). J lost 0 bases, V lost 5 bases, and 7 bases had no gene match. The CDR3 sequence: CASSRWTGVPNYGYTF. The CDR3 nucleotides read TGTGCCAGCAGCCGATGGACAGGGGTTCCTAACTATGGCTACACCTTC.

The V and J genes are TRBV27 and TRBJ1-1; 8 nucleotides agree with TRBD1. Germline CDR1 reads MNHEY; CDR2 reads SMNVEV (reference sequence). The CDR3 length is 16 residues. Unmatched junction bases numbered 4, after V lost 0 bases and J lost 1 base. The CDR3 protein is CASSLSRTGPNTEAFF. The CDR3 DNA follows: TGTGCCAGCAGTTTATCGAGGACAGGGCCGAACACTGAAGCTTTCTTT.

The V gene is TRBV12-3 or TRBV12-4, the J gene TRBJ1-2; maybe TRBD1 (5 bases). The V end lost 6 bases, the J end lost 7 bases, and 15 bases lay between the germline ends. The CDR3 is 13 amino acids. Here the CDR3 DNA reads TGTGCCAGCAGATCCCCGGGGGGAGGTGGCTACACCTTC. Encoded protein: CASRSPGGGGYTF.

The DNA of the CDR3 is TGTGCCAGCAGCTTCAGGGGTTTTCCGGACAATGAGCAGTTCTTC. This encodes CASSFRGFPDNEQFF. The chain carries TRBV7-3 and TRBJ2-1, with D possibly matching TRBD1 (6 bases). Trimming left V 3 bases short and J 5 bases short, with 14 bases between. The V gene's germline CDR1 is SGHTA and CDR2 FQGTGA. The CDR3 extends over 15 amino acids.

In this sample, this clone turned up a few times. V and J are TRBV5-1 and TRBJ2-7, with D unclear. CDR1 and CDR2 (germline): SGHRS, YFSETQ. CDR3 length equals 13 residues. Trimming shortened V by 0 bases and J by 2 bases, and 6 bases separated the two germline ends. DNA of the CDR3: TGCGCCAGCAGCTTGGGCACTACCTACGAGCAGTACTTC. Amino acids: CASSLGTTYEQYF.

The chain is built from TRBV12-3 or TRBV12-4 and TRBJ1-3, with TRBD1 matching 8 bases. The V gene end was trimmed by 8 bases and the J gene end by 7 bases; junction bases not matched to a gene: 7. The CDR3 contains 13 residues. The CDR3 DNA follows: TGTGCCAGCGGAACAGGGGGTAGTAACACCATATATTTT. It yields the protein CASGTGGSNTIYF.

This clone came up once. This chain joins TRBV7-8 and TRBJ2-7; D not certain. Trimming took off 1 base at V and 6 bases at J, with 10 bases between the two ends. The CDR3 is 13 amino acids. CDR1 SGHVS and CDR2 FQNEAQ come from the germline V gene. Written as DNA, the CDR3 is TGTGCCAGCAGCTTAGGTTCACCTATCGAGCAGTACTTC. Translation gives CASSLGSPIEQYF. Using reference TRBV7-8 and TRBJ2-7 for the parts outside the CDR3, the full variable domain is GAGVSQSPRYKVAKRGQDVALRCDPISGHVSLFWYQQALGQGPEFLTYFQNEAQLDKSGLPSDRFFAERPEGSVSTLKIQRTQQEDSAVYLCASSLGSPIEQYFGPGTRLTVT.

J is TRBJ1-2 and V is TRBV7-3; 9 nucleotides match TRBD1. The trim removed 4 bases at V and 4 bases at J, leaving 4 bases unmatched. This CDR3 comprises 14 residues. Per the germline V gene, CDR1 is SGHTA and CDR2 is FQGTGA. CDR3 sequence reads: CASSSGQGGYGYTF. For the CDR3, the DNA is TGTGCCAGCAGCTCGGGACAGGGAGGCTATGGCTACACCTTC.

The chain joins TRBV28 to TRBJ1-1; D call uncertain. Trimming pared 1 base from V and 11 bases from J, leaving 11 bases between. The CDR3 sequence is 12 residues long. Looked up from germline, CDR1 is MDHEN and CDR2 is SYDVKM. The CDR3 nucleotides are TGTGCCAGCAGTTTATCACCCAGGCCCGCTTTCTTT. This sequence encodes CASSLSPRPAFF.

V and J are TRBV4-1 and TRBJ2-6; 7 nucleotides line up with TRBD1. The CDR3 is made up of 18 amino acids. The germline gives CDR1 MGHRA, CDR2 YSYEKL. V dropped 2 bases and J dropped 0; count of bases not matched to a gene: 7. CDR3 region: CASSQPTGISSGANVLTF. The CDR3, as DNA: TGCGCCAGCAGCCAACCGACAGGGATAAGCTCTGGGGCCAACGTCCTGACTTTC.

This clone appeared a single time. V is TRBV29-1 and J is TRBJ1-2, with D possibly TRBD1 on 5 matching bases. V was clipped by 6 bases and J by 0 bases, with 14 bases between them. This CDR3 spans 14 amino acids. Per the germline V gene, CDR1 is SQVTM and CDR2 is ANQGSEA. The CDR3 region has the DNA TGCAGCGTGGGACGAAGGGACTCTAACTATGGCTACACCTTC. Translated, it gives CSVGRRDSNYGYTF.

The CDR3 DNA follows: TGTGCCACCAGAGACCCGGAGACGCTCTCCTACGAGCAGTACTTC. Translation gives CATRDPETLSYEQYF. The V gene is TRBV15, the J gene TRBJ2-7; unclear D gene. Germline CDR1 and CDR2: LNHNV and YYDKDF (reference sequence). This CDR3 is 15 amino acids long. The V end was cut by 6 bases, the J end by 0 bases, with 15 bases between.

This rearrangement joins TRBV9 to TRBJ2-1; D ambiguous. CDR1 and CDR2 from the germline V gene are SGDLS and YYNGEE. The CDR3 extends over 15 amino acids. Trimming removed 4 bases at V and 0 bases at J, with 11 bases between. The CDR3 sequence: CASSPPVVSYNEQFF. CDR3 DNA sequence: TGTGCCAGCAGCCCTCCCGTAGTCTCCTACAATGAGCAGTTCTTC. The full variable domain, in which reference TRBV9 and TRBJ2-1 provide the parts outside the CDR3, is DSGVTQTPKHLITATGQRVTLRCSPRSGDLSVYWYQQSLDQGLQFLIQYYNGEERAKGNILERFSAQQFPDLHSELNLSSLELGDSALYFCASSPPVVSYNEQFFGPGTRLTVL.

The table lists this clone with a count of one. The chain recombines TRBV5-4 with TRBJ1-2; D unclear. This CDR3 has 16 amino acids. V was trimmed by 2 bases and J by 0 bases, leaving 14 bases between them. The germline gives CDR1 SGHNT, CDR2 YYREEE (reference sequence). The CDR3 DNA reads TGTGCCAGCAGCTTCGGTTTGGGCAGCCCTAACTATGGCTACACCTTC. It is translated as CASSFGLGSPNYGYTF.

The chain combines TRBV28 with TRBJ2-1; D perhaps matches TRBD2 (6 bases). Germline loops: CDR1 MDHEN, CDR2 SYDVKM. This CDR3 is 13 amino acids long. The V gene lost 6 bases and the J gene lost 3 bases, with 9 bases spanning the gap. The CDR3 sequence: CASRSGSYNEQFF. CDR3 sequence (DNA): TGTGCCAGCAGATCCGGGAGCTACAATGAGCAGTTCTTC.

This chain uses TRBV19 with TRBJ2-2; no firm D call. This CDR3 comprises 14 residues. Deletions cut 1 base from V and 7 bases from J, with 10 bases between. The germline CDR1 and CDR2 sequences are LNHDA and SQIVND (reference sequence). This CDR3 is CASSIASPVGELFF. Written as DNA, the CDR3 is TGTGCCAGTAGTATAGCGTCGCCGGTCGGGGAGCTGTTTTTT.